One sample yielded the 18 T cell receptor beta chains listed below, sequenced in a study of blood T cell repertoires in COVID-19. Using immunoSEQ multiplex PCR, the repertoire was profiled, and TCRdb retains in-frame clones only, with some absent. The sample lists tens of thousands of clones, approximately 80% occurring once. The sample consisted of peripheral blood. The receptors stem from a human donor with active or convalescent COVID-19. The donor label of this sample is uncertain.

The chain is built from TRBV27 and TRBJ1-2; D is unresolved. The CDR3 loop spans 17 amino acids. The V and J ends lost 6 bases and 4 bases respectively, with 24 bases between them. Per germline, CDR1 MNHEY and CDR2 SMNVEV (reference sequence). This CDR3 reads CASSLLPPTTRSYGYTF. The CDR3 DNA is TGTGCCAGCAGCCTTTTGCCCCCGACAACGAGAAGCTATGGCTACACCTTC.

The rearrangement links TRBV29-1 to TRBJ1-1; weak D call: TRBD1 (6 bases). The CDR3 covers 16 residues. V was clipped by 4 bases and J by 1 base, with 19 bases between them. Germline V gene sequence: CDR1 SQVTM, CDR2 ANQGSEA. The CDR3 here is CSVGGGPQRSNTEAFF. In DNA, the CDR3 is TGCAGCGTTGGGGGGGGCCCCCAGAGGTCGAACACTGAAGCTTTCTTT.

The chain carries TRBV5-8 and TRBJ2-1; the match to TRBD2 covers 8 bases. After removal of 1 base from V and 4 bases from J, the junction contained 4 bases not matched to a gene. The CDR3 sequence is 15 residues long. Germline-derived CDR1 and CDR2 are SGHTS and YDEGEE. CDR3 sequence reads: CASSLWGLGYNEQFF. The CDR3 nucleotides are TGTGCCAGCAGCTTGTGGGGACTAGGGTACAATGAGCAGTTCTTC.

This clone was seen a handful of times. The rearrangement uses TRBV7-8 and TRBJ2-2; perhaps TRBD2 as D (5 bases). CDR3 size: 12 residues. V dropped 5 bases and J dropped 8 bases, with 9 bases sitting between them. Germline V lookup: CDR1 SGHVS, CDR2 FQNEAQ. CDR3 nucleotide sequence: TGTGCCAGCAGCCCTCAGCGGGGGGAGCTGTTTTTT. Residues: CASSPQRGELFF.

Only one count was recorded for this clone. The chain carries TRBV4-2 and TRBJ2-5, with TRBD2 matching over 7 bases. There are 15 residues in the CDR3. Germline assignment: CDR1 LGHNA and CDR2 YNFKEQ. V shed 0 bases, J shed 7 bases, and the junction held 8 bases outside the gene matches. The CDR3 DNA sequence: TGTGCCAGCAGCCAAGAGGCGAAGCGGGACGGGACCCAGTACTTC. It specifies CASSQEAKRDGTQYF.

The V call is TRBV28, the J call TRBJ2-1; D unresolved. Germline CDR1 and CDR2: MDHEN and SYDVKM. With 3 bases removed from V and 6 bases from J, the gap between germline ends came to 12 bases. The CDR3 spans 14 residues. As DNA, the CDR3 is TGTGCCAGCAGTTTCCCACCCCCGGGCAATGAGCAGTTCTTC. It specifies CASSFPPPGNEQFF.

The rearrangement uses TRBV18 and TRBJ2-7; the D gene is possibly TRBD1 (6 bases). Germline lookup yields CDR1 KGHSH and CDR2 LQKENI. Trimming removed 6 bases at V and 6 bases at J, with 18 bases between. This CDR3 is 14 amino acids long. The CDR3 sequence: CASSPNRERVEQYF. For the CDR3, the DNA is TGTGCCAGCTCGCCAAACAGGGAGAGGGTCGAGCAGTACTTC.

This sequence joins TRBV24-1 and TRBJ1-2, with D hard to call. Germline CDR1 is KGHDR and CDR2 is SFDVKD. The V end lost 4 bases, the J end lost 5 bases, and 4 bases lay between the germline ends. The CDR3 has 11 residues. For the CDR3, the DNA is TGTGCCACCAGTGAAGCTTATGGCTACACCTTC. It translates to CATSEAYGYTF.

The CDR3 protein is CASRSTGFGQPQHF. CDR3 DNA: TGTGCCAGCAGGTCAACAGGGTTTGGTCAGCCCCAGCATTTT. The chain is built from TRBV7-2 and TRBJ1-5; weak D call: TRBD1 (6 bases). This CDR3 spans 14 amino acids. Between the trimmed V and J ends, which lost 6 bases and 6 bases, there was a span of 15 bases. Germline assignment: CDR1 SGHTA and CDR2 FQGNSA.

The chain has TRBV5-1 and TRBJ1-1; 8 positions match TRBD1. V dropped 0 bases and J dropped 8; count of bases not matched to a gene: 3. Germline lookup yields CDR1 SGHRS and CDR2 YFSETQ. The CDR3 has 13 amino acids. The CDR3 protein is CASSLVGDREAFF. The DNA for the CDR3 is TGCGCCAGCAGCTTGGTGGGGGACAGGGAAGCTTTCTTT.

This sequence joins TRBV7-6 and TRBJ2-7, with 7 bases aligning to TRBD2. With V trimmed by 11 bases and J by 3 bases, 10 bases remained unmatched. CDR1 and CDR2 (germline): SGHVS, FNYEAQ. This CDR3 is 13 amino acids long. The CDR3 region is CASEGGESYEQYF. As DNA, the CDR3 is TGTGCCTCCGAGGGAGGGGAAAGCTACGAGCAGTACTTC.

The CDR3 DNA follows: TGTGCCAGCAGCAAGAAAGGGGCTGGGGCCAACGTCCTGACTTTC. It translates to CASSKKGAGANVLTF. The chain uses TRBV21-1 and TRBJ2-6; the D segment call TRBD1 is taken from the table without a DNA check. TRBV21-1 is deemed a pseudogene. This CDR3 has 15 amino acids.

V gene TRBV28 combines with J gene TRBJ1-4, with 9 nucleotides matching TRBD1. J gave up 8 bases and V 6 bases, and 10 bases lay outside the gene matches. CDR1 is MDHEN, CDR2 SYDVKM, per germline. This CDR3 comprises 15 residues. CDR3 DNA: TGTGCCAGCAGCCGGAGGACAGGGGTGTGGGAAAAACTGTTTTTT. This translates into CASSRRTGVWEKLFF. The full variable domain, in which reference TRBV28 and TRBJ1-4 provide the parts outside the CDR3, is DVKVTQSSRYLVKRTGEKVFLECVQDMDHENMFWYRQDPGLGLRLIYFSYDVKMKEKGDIPEGYSVSREKKERFSLILESASTNQTSMYLCASSRRTGVWEKLFFGSGTQLSVL.

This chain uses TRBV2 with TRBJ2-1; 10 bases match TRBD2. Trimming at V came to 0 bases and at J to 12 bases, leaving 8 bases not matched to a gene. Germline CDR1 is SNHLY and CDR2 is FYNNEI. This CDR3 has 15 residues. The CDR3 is CASSEARAGGPRQFF. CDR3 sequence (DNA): TGTGCCAGCAGTGAAGCGCGAGCGGGAGGGCCGAGGCAGTTCTTC.

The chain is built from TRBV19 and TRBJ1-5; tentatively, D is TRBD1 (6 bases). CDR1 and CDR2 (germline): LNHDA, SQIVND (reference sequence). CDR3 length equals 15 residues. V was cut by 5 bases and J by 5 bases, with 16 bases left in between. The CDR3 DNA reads TGTGCCAGTAGTGGTACTAGGACAGCCGATCAGCCCCAGCATTTT. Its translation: CASSGTRTADQPQHF.

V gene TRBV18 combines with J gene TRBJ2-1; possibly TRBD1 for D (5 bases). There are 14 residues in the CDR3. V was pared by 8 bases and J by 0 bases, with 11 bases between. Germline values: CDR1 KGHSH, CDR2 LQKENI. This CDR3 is CASDSSDSYNEQFF. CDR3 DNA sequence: TGTGCCAGCGACAGCTCTGACTCCTACAATGAGCAGTTCTTC. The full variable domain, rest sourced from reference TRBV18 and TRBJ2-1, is NAGVMQNPRHLVRRRGQEARLRCSPMKGHSHVYWYRQLPEEGLKFMVYLQKENIIDESGMPKERFSAEFPKEGPSILRIQQVVRGDSAAYFCASDSSDSYNEQFFGPGTRLTVL.

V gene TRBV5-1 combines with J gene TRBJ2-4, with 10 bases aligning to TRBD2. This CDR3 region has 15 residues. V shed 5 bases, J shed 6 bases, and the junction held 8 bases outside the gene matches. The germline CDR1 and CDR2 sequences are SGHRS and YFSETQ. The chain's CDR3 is CASSYRTSGANIQYF. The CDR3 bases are TGCGCCAGCAGTTACCGGACTAGCGGAGCAAACATTCAGTACTTC.

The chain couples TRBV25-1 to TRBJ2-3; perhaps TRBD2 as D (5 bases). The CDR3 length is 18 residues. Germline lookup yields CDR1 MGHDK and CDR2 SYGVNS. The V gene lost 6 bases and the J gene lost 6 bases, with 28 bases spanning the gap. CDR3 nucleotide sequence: TGTGCCAGCAGGCCCCTTTGGGTCGAGGGCACGATCCGGGATACGCAGTATTTT. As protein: CASRPLWVEGTIRDTQYF.